A selection of T cell receptor beta chains follows, all from one sample in a study of cytomegalovirus exposure and HLA in healthy donors. Sequencing used immunoSEQ multiplex PCR; TCRdb keeps in-frame clones, though not all of them. Among a few hundred thousand clones listed, over 70% were seen once. Input material: PBMCs. These receptors all come from a woman in her fifties or sixties in good health and CMV-seropositive. Each CDR3 is given with its conserved first and last residue.

v_call: TRBV2
cdr3_aa: CASRWEARTEAFF

v_call: TRBV28
cdr3_aa: CASSLRGGWTEAFF

v_call: TRBV6-5
cdr3_aa: CASKGQGLANIQYF

v_call: TRBV2
cdr3_aa: CASSGTTSSYNEQFF

v_call: TRBV2
cdr3_aa: CASISGNHREQFF

v_call: TRBV10-3
cdr3_aa: CAAQGRDKNIQYF

v_call: TRBV19
cdr3_aa: CASARSAGTEAFF

v_call: TRBV7-9
cdr3_aa: CASSSRVGGRAFGVQFF

v_call: TRBV5-1
cdr3_aa: CASSATPTGPGGNTIYF

v_call: TRBV27
cdr3_aa: CASSPETGNTEAFF

v_call: TRBV5-1
cdr3_aa: CASRLSPTSGSLQETQYF

v_call: TRBV5-1
cdr3_aa: CASSIHSGTVFYEQYF

v_call: TRBV5-4
cdr3_aa: CASSSGFVANEQFF

v_call: TRBV29-1
cdr3_aa: CSVEGARRGYTF

v_call: TRBV5-1
cdr3_aa: CASSFSDRGKYGYTF

v_call: TRBV4-1
cdr3_aa: CASSPLGQRNTEAFF

v_call: TRBV4-1
cdr3_aa: CASSQPSGAGGPRDTQYF

v_call: TRBV2
cdr3_aa: CASRTTGEAEAFF